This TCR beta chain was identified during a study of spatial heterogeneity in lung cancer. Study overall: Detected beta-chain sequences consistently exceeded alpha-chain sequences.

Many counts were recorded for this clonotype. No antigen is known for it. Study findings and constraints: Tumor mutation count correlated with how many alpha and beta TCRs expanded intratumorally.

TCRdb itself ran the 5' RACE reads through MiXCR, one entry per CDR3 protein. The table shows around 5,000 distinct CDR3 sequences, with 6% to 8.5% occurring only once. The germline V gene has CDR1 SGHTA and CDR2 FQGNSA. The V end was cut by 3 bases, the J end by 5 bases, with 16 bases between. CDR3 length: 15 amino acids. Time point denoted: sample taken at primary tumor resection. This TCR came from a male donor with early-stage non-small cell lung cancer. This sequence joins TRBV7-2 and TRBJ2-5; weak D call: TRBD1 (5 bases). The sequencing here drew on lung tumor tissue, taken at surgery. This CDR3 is CASSFQGNEGETQYF. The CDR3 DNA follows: TGTGCCAGCAGCTTTCAGGGAAATGAAGGGGAGACCCAGTACTTC.